A selection of T cell receptor beta chains follows, all from one sample in a study of blood T cells in healthy people across ages. TCRdb reprocessed the 5' RACE reads via MiXCR and lists one record per CDR3 protein. The sample consists of about 780,000 distinct CDR3 sequences, 46% of them appearing once. The sequencing sample was made of blood. The receptors here all came from an elderly man in good health. The CDR3 runs from the conserved cysteine through the conserved F or W.

j_gene | v_gene | CDR3aa
TRBJ1-4 | TRBV5-1 | CASSERGTTNEKLFF
TRBJ1-2 | TRBV6-5 | CASSNTGYSIYGYTF
TRBJ2-5 | TRBV20-1 | CGGGDGWETQYF
TRBJ2-4 | TRBV25-1 | CASSEQTLAKNIQYF
- | TRBV5-1 | CASSLVRTGDEQYF
TRBJ2-3 | TRBV12-3/TRBV12-4 | CASSMAVADTQYF
TRBJ1-1 | TRBV10-3 | CAITAQWPNTEAFF
- | TRBV5-1 | CASSSGIAYEQYF
- | TRBV28 | CASSPNDNGYYEQYF
TRBJ2-1 | TRBV15 | CATSSETSGGNNEQFF
TRBJ1-1 | TRBV7-2 | CASSLTRQGWAFF
- | TRBV29-1 | CSVEESWRETQYF
TRBJ2-3 | TRBV20-1 | CSANRLAVSDTQYF
TRBJ1-1 | TRBV19 | CASSRSTRPNTEAFF
TRBJ2-1 | TRBV24-1 | CATSTASGSFINEQFF
TRBJ2-5 | TRBV2 | CASSEQGQETQYF
TRBJ2-6 | TRBV7-3 | CASSLSPGLAASGANVLTF
TRBJ2-7 | TRBV10-3 | CATSGLNPFEQYF
TRBJ1-2 | TRBV7-3 | CASSFRAGYGYTF
TRBJ2-7 | TRBV14 | CASSQVIGEQYF
TRBJ2-7 | TRBV11-3 | CASSHRGGIYSYEQYF
TRBJ2-4 | TRBV19 | CASSDGKVGKNIQYF
- | TRBV4-2 | CASSHLEAYNEQYF
TRBJ1-4 | TRBV28 | CASSVNNEKLFF
TRBJ1-2 | TRBV5-6 | CASSAQQGYGYTF
TRBJ1-5 | TRBV28 | CASSTTGFGVSNQPQHF
TRBJ2-3 | TRBV29-1 | CSVRFGDTQYF
TRBJ2-7 | TRBV12-3/TRBV12-4 | CASSLGGPGAYEQYF
TRBJ2-1 | TRBV5-1 | CASSLVAGGPFNEQFF
TRBJ2-7 | TRBV20-1 | CSAREARGGYRGEQYF
TRBJ2-5 | TRBV28 | CASRPGTGTEYF
TRBJ2-7 | TRBV11-1 | CASSHRDRGSYEQYF
TRBJ2-1 | TRBV19 | CASSSGRESNEQFF
TRBJ2-2 | TRBV9 | CASSVLAWGVGELFF
TRBJ2-1 | TRBV7-2 | CASSLDGSAPVSNEQFF
- | TRBV29-1 | CSVAPQGNEQYF
TRBJ2-1 | TRBV7-2 | CASSLQTSGTYNEQFF
TRBJ2-3 | TRBV10-3 | CAISESYLGLAGETDTQYF
TRBJ1-2 | TRBV28 | CASTRIRRDYGYTF